This TCR beta chain stems from a study of monozygotic twins with inflammatory bowel disease. Comments on this clonotype: No antigen is known for it.

This CDR3 is 14 amino acids long. Germline V gene lookup returns CDR1 MDHEN and CDR2 SYDVKM. Study-wide points: The data offered no way to tell different T cell subtypes apart. Those with IBD had lower TCRbeta diversity (inverse Simpson) than their healthy co-twins did. Varying immunosuppressive regimens may have increased patient repertoire variability.

TCRdb reprocessed the 5' RACE reads; each CDR3 protein has one entry and no DNA is given. The listing contains about 300,000 distinct CDR3 sequences. V and J are TRBV28 and TRBJ1-3. The sample taken for sequencing was blood. This TCR came from a human donor with ulcerative colitis or Crohn's disease, or a healthy co-twin of an affected twin (not recorded which). The chain's CDR3 is CASSPPGSGNTIYF.